This T cell receptor beta chain was recovered during a study of response to subunit inactivated influenza vaccine. Study-level results: That few new T cells are recruited by each seasonal influenza vaccination was the authors' suggestion.

TCRdb called the RT-PCR reads again in MiXCR, with one record for every CDR3 protein. In the table there are over 400,000 distinct CDR3 sequences, 10% to 15% of which are singletons. As regards this clonotype: Its matching antigen is unknown.

The ends were cut back, 3 bases at V and 6 bases at J, with 21 bases in the middle. Germline CDR1 is ENHRY and CDR2 is SYGVKD. The CDR3 is made up of 16 amino acids. The sequence was obtained from a man aged 50 or older who received an inactivated influenza vaccine. This specimen was PBMCs from blood, taken about 40 days after vaccination. This chain connects TRBV10-3 to TRBJ2-7; tentatively, D is TRBD2 (6 bases). This CDR3 is CAISERGTERAGEQYF. CDR3 nucleotides: TGTGCCATCAGTGAACGAGGGACTGAGCGAGCTGGCGAGCAGTACTTC.